This T cell receptor beta chain was captured by sequencing in a study of OX40 agonist ivuxolimab in advanced cancers. Assay: immunoSEQ multiplex PCR; the TCRdb copy retains only in-frame clones and omits some. The table records roughly 20,000 clones, around 85% of them present only once. Study-level points and caveats: Both blood CD4+ and CD8+ T cells showed clonal growth by week 6 at 0.1 to 3.0 mg/kg. Clonal expansion was among the lowest in partial responders at 0.1-3.0 mg/kg, especially CD8+.

Autoimmune disease history or systemic immunosuppression led to patients being barred. After removal of 3 bases from V and 11 bases from J, the junction contained 11 bases not matched to a gene. Germline CDR1 SEHNR, CDR2 FQNEAQ (reference sequence). This CDR3 has 15 amino acids. As concerns this clone: Its antigen is not identified.

The specimen was CD4+ or CD8+ T cells sorted from blood, collected in a trial of the OX40 agonist ivuxolimab. The source is an adult with an advanced solid tumor such as melanoma, head and neck, liver or kidney cancer. The chain links TRBV7-9 to TRBJ2-1, with 9 nucleotides matching TRBD2. The CDR3 here is CASSLTAGGAMKQFF. DNA of the CDR3: TGTGCCAGCAGCTTGACAGCGGGGGGAGCAATGAAGCAGTTCTTC.